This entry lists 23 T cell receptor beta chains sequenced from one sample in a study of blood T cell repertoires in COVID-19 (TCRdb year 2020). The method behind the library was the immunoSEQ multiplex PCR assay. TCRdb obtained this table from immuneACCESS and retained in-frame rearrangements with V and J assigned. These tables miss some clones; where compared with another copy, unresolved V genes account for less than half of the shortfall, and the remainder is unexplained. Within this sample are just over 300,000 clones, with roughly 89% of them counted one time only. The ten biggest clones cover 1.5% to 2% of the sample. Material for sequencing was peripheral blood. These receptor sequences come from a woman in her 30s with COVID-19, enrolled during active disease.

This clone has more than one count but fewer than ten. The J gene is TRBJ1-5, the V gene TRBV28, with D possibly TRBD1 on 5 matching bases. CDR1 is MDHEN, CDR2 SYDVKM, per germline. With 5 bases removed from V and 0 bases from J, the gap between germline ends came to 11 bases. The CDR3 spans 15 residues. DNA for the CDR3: TGTGCCAGCAGTGCGGGACTGTATAGCAATCAGCCCCAGCATTTT. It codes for CASSAGLYSNQPQHF.

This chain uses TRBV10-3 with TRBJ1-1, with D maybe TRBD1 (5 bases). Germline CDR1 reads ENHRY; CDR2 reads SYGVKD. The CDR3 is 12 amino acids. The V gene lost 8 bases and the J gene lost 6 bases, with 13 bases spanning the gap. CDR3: CAIGSGYSEAFF. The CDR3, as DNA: TGTGCCATCGGCTCAGGGTACTCTGAAGCTTTCTTT.

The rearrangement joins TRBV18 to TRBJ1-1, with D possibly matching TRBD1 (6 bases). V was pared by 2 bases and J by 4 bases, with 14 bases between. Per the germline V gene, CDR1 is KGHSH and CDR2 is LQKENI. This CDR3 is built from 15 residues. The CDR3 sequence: CASSPNTGYGTEAFF. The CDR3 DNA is TGTGCCAGCTCACCAAACACAGGGTACGGCACTGAAGCTTTCTTT.

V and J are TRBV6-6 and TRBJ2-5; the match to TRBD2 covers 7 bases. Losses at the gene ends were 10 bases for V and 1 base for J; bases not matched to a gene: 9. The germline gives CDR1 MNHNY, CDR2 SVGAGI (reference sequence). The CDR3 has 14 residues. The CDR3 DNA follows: TGTGCCATCAGAGACGGGACTACCCAAGAGACCCAGTACTTC. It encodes CAIRDGTTQETQYF.

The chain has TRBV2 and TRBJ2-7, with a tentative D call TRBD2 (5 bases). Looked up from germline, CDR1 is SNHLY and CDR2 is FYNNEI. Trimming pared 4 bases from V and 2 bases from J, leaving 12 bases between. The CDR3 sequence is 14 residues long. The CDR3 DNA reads TGTGCCAGCAGTGTGAGGGAAATAGCCTACGAGCAGTACGTC. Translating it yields CASSVREIAYEQYV.

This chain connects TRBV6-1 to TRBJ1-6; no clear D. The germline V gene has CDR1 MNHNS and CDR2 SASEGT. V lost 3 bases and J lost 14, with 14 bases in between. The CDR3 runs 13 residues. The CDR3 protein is CASSDLALGSLHF. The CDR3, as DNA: TGTGCCAGCAGTGATCTGGCTCTCGGGTCCCTCCACTTT.

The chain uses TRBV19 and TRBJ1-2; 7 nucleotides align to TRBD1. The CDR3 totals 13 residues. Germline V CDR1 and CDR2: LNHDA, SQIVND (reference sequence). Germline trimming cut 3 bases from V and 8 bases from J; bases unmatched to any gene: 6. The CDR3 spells CASSIGGQSGYTF. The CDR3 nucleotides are TGTGCCAGTAGTATCGGGGGACAGAGCGGCTACACCTTC. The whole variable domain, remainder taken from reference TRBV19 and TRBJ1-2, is DGGITQSPKYLFRKEGQNVTLSCEQNLNHDAMYWYRQDPGQGLRLIYYSQIVNDFQKGDIAEGYSVSREKKESFPLTVTSAQKNPTAFYLCASSIGGQSGYTFGSGTRLTVV.

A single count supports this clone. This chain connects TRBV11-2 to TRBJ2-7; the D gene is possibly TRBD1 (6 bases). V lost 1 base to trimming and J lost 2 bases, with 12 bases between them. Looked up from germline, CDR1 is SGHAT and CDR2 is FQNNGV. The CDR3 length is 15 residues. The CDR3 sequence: CASSLVTGLTYEQYF. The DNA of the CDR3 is TGTGCCAGCAGCTTAGTAACAGGGCTTACCTACGAGCAGTACTTC.

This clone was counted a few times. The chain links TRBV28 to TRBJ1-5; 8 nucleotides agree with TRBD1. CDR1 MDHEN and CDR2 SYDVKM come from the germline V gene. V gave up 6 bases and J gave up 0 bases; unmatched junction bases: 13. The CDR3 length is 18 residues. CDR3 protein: CASSDRGPNPNSNQPQHF. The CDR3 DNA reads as TGTGCCAGCAGCGACAGGGGCCCCAACCCTAATAGCAATCAGCCCCAGCATTTT.

In DNA form, the CDR3 reads TGTGCCAGCAGCCCCAGACAGGGGGCAAGTGGGGCCAACGTCCTGACTTTC. Its protein product is CASSPRQGASGANVLTF. V and J are TRBV7-2 and TRBJ2-6; 10 bases agree with TRBD1. Trimming at V came to 5 bases and at J to 3 bases, leaving 7 bases not matched to a gene. There are 17 residues in the CDR3. Germline CDR1 is SGHTA and CDR2 is FQGNSA. Full variable domain (rest looked up from reference TRBV7-2 and TRBJ2-6): GAGVSQSPSNKVTEKGKDVELRCDPISGHTALYWYRQSLGQGLEFLIYFQGNSAPDKSGLPSDRFSAERTGGSVSTLTIQRTQQEDSAVYLCASSPRQGASGANVLTFGAGSRLTVL.

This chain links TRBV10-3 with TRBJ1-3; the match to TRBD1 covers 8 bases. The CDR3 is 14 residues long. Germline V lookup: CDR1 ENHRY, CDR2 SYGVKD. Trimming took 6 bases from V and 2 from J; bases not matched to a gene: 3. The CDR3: CAISATGAGNTIYF. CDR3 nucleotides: TGTGCCATCAGCGCGACAGGGGCTGGAAACACCATATATTTT.

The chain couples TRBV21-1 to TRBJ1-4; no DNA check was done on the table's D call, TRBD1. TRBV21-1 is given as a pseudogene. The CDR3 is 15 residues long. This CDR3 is CASIVTGGTNEKLFF. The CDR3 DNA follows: TGTGCCAGCATTGTGACAGGAGGCACTAATGAAAAACTGTTTTTT.

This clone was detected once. The CDR3 loop is CASSEYNGSYNEQFF. The CDR3 nucleotides are TGTGCCAGCAGTGAATATAACGGTTCCTACAATGAGCAGTTCTTC. The rearrangement links TRBV6-1 to TRBJ2-1; D uncertain. CDR1 and CDR2 (germline): MNHNS, SASEGT. Trimming took 2 bases from V and 1 from J, leaving 9 bases between them. The CDR3 is made up of 15 amino acids.

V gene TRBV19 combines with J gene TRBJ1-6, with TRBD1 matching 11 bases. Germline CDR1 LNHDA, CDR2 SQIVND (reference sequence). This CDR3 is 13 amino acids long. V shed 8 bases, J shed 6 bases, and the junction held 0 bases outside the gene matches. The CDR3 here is CASGTGGNSPLHF. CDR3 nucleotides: TGTGCCAGTGGGACAGGGGGTAATTCACCCCTCCACTTT.

The CDR3 region is CASSWDTNTEAFF. CDR3 sequence (DNA): TGTGCCAGCAGTTGGGACACTAACACTGAAGCTTTCTTT. This sequence joins TRBV12-3 or TRBV12-4 and TRBJ1-1; tentatively, D is TRBD1 (6 bases). This CDR3 contains 13 residues. The V end lost 4 bases, the J end lost 2 bases, and 8 bases lay between the germline ends.

CDR3: CASRGGNQPNQPQHF. CDR3 bases: TGTGCCAGCAGGGGAGGGAACCAACCCAATCAGCCCCAGCATTTT. This rearrangement joins TRBV2 to TRBJ1-5; D is uncertain. The germline CDR1 and CDR2 sequences are SNHLY and FYNNEI. V was clipped by 6 bases and J by 3 bases, with 15 bases between them. The length of the CDR3 is 15 residues.

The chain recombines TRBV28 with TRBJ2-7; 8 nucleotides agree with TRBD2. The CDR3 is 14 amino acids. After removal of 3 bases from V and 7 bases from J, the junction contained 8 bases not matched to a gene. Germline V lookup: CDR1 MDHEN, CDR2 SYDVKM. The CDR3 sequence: CASSFGGEGREQYV. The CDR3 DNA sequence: TGTGCCAGCAGTTTCGGGGGGGAGGGGCGAGAGCAGTACGTC.

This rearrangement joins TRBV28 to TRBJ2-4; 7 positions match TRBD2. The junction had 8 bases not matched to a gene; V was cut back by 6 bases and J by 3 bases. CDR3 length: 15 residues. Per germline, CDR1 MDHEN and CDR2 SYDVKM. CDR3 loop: CASSSVGGVKNIQYF. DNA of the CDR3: TGTGCCAGCAGCTCCGTTGGGGGGGTCAAAAACATTCAGTACTTC.

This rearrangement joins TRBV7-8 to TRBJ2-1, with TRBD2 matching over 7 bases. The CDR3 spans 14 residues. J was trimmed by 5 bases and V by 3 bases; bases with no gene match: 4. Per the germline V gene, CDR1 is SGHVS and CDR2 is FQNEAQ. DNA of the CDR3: TGTGCCAGCAGCTTTCGGGACTACGACAATGAGCAGTTCTTC. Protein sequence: CASSFRDYDNEQFF.

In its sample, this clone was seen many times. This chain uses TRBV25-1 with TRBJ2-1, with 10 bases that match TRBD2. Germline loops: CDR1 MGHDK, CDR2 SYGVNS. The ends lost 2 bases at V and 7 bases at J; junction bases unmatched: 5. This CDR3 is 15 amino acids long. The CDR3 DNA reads TGTGCCAGCAGTGAAGCACTAGCGGGGTCAAATGAGCAGTTCTTC. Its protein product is CASSEALAGSNEQFF. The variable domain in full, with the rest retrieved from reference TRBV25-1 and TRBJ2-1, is EADIYQTPRYLVIGTGKKITLECSQTMGHDKMYWYQQDPGMELHLIHYSYGVNSTEKGDLSSESTVSRIRTEHFPLTLESARPSHTSQYLCASSEALAGSNEQFFGPGTRLTVL.

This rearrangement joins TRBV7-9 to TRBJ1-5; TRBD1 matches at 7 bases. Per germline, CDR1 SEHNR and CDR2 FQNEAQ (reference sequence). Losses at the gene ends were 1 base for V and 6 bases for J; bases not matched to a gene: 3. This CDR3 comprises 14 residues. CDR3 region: CASSLGQGTQPQHF. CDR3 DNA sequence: TGTGCCAGCAGCTTAGGACAGGGTACTCAGCCCCAGCATTTT.

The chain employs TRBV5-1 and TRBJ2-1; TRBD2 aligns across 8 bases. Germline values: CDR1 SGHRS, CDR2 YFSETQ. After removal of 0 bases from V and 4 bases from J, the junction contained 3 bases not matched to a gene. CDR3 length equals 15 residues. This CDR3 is CASSLAIAGYNEQFF. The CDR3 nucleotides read TGCGCCAGCAGCTTGGCAATAGCGGGGTACAATGAGCAGTTCTTC.

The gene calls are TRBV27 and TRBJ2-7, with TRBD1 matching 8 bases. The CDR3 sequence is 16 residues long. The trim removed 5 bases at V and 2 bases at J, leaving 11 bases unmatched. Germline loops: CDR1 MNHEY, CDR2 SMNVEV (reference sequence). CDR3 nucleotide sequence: TGTGCCAGCAGTCCCTGGACAGGGAGTATTGCCTACGAGCAGTACTTC. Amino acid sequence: CASSPWTGSIAYEQYF.